This is a list of T cell receptor beta chains from one sample in a study of shared clonotypes between healthy human individuals. Using immunoSEQ multiplex PCR, the repertoire was profiled, and TCRdb retains in-frame clones only, with some absent. The table records over a million clones, about 98.5% of them present only once. Specimen: naive CD4+ T cells sorted from blood. These receptor sequences come from a man aged 25 to 40 in good health. The CDR3 runs from the conserved cysteine through the conserved F or W. Each record gives: J gene, D gene, V gene, clone size, CDR3 protein, CDR3 DNA. The D gene is left open where the match is weak. Size tells how often a clone was seen (once, few, many) or the class of an expanded clone, and some rows leave it out.

TRBJ2-5 NA TRBV20-1 few CSARDQETQYF TGCAGTGCTAGGGACCAAGAGACCCAGTACTTC
TRBJ2-7 NA TRBV7-2 NA CASSLVDSFTYEQYF TGTGCCAGCAGCTTAGTTGACAGTTTCACCTACGAGCAGTACTTC
TRBJ2-7 NA TRBV7-8 once CASSRQGGPYEQYF TGTGCCAGCAGCCGACAGGGAGGTCCCTACGAGCAGTACTTC
TRBJ2-5 TRBD2 TRBV10-3 NA CAISETTSGVTQYF TGTGCCATCAGTGAGACAACTAGCGGGGTGACCCAGTACTTC
TRBJ2-3 NA TRBV9 NA CASSVVQGQANTDTQYF TGTGCCAGCAGCGTAGTCCAGGGGCAGGCGAACACAGATACGCAGTATTTT
TRBJ2-6 NA TRBV6-5 NA CASSNSGANVLTF TGTGCCAGCAGCAACTCTGGGGCCAACGTCCTGACTTTC
TRBJ1-1 TRBD1 TRBV5-1 NA CASRAGGGNTEAFF TGCGCCAGCAGAGCAGGGGGCGGAAACACTGAAGCTTTCTTT
TRBJ2-7 NA TRBV7-2 NA CASSPDRDALGEQYF TGTGCCAGCAGCCCTGACCGGGACGCCTTGGGAGAGCAGTACTTC
TRBJ2-3 NA TRBV28 NA CASSEPHPSTDTQYF TGTGCCAGCAGTGAACCCCACCCCTCCACAGATACGCAGTATTTT
TRBJ2-5 TRBD1 TRBV5-5 NA CASSLNRDRVLRETQYF TGTGCCAGCAGCTTGAACCGGGACAGGGTTTTGCGAGAGACCCAGTACTTC
TRBJ2-3 TRBD2 TRBV28 once CASSLMAGDADTQYF TGTGCCAGCAGTTTAATGGCGGGAGACGCAGATACGCAGTATTTT
TRBJ1-2 TRBD1 TRBV5-4 NA CASSLPGGNYGYTF TGTGCCAGCAGCTTGCCAGGGGGTAACTATGGCTACACCTTC
TRBJ2-3 NA TRBV11-3 NA CASSLDRGGGTDTQYF TGTGCCAGCAGCTTAGATCGAGGGGGGGGCACAGATACGCAGTATTTT
TRBJ2-2 TRBD1 TRBV2 NA CASSDNRGDTGELFF TGTGCCAGCAGTGACAACAGGGGGGACACCGGGGAGCTGTTTTTT
TRBJ1-3 TRBD1 TRBV7-9 once CASSDRGSGNTIYF TGTGCCAGCAGCGACAGGGGCTCTGGAAACACCATATATTTT
TRBJ2-7 NA TRBV15 NA CATSRDFRVANYEQYF TGTGCCACCAGCAGAGATTTTAGGGTGGCCAACTACGAGCAGTACTTC
TRBJ2-2 TRBD1 TRBV2 NA CASTRTGSTGELFF TGTGCCAGCACCCGGACAGGGTCCACCGGGGAGCTGTTTTTT
TRBJ1-4 TRBD1 TRBV27 once CASSLSWGWDRPGATNEKLFF TGTGCCAGCAGTTTATCGTGGGGATGGGACAGACCCGGTGCAACTAATGAAAAACTGTTTTTT
TRBJ2-2 NA TRBV18 NA CASSSLPRGTGELFF TGTGCCAGCTCATCTCTCCCCAGGGGCACCGGGGAGCTGTTTTTT
TRBJ2-1 TRBD2 TRBV7-2 NA CASRLAGEGEQFF TGTGCCAGTCGACTAGCGGGAGAGGGTGAGCAGTTCTTC
TRBJ2-7 TRBD1 TRBV28 once CASSPSGQGAYYEQYF TGTGCCAGCAGTCCATCCGGACAGGGGGCGTATTACGAGCAGTACTTC
TRBJ2-2 NA TRBV6-1 NA CASTGQYTGELFF TGTGCCAGCACCGGACAGTACACCGGGGAGCTGTTTTTT